A selection of T cell receptor beta chains follows, all from one sample in a study of T cell repertoires in cytomegalovirus infection. TCRdb recomputed calls from the reads with MiXCR, one row per CDR3 protein. The table records nearly 650,000 distinct CDR3 sequences, around 24% of them present only once. The sample comprised CD8+ T cells from PBMCs. These receptors came from a human donor in good health (CMV status not recorded). Some clones in this sample may be carry-over from other donors' samples. The CDR3 runs from the conserved cysteine through the conserved F or W. A D gene is named only where the DNA matches it firmly. Some rows mark clone size as missing; the rest say once, few, many or name a class of expanded clone.

cdr3_nt: TGTGCCAGCAGCTTAAAAACCCGCGGAGAAGCTTTCTTT; cdr3_aa: CASSLKTRGEAFF; clone_size: many; v_call: TRBV7-8; d_call: NA; j_call: TRBJ1-1
cdr3_nt: TGTGCCAGCAGCCAAGAGGGACACACCTACGAGCAGTACTTC; cdr3_aa: CASSQEGHTYEQYF; clone_size: few; v_call: TRBV14; d_call: NA; j_call: TRBJ2-7
cdr3_nt: TGTGCCAGCAGTTTAGCCCCCCGCGGGGGGGGTGGGACCCAGTACTTC; cdr3_aa: CASSLAPRGGGGTQYF; clone_size: NA; v_call: TRBV27; d_call: TRBD2; j_call: TRBJ2-5
cdr3_nt: TGCAGCGTTGAATACGTCGGCAGGGGTGACGAGCAGTACTTC; cdr3_aa: CSVEYVGRGDEQYF; clone_size: few; v_call: TRBV29-1; d_call: NA; j_call: TRBJ2-7
cdr3_nt: TGTGCCAGCAGCGCTCCTAGCGGGGTCGACAATGAGCAGTTCTTC; cdr3_aa: CASSAPSGVDNEQFF; clone_size: many; v_call: TRBV7-6; d_call: TRBD2; j_call: TRBJ2-1
cdr3_nt: TGTGCCAGCAGCCCACCCGGACTAGCGGAGCCCAATGAGCAGTTCTTC; cdr3_aa: CASSPPGLAEPNEQFF; clone_size: NA; v_call: TRBV5-4; d_call: TRBD2; j_call: TRBJ2-1
cdr3_nt: TGTGCCAGCAGCATTGACACCTCAGGTGGATATGAAAAACTGTTTTTT; cdr3_aa: CASSIDTSGGYEKLFF; clone_size: many; v_call: TRBV7-9; d_call: NA; j_call: TRBJ1-4
cdr3_nt: TGTGCCAGCAGTTTACGGGATACTAGCACAGATACGCAGTATTTT; cdr3_aa: CASSLRDTSTDTQYF; clone_size: many; v_call: TRBV28; d_call: NA; j_call: TRBJ2-3
cdr3_nt: TGTGCCAGCAGACTAGCGGGGGCAGCAACCTACGAGCAGTACTTC; cdr3_aa: CASRLAGAATYEQYF; clone_size: NA; v_call: TRBV6-2/TRBV6-3; d_call: TRBD2; j_call: TRBJ2-7
cdr3_nt: TGTGCCAGCGCAGGGCTAGCGGTCTACAATGAGCAGTTCTTC; cdr3_aa: CASAGLAVYNEQFF; clone_size: NA; v_call: TRBV7-9; d_call: TRBD2; j_call: TRBJ2-1
cdr3_nt: TGCGCCAGCAGCCAAGATACCGGAGGGGGATCACCCCTCCACTTT; cdr3_aa: CASSQDTGGGSPLHF; clone_size: many; v_call: TRBV4-1; d_call: NA; j_call: TRBJ1-6
cdr3_nt: TGTGCCACTGCTGGGGGAAGAGCCCATGAGCAGTTCTTC; cdr3_aa: CATAGGRAHEQFF; clone_size: few; v_call: TRBV11-1; d_call: NA; j_call: TRBJ2-1
cdr3_nt: TGCGCCAGCAGCTTATCCAGAACGAACACTGAAGCTTTCTTT; cdr3_aa: CASSLSRTNTEAFF; clone_size: NA; v_call: TRBV5-1; d_call: NA; j_call: TRBJ1-1
cdr3_nt: TGTGCCAGCACTCCGGACGGCACAGATACGCAGTATTTT; cdr3_aa: CASTPDGTDTQYF; clone_size: NA; v_call: TRBV25-1; d_call: NA; j_call: TRBJ2-3
cdr3_nt: TGTGCCAGCAGCCAAAGGGGGGCGGGGAACACTGAAGCTTTCTTT; cdr3_aa: CASSQRGAGNTEAFF; clone_size: NA; v_call: TRBV4-1; d_call: NA; j_call: TRBJ1-1
cdr3_nt: TGTGCCAGCAGTTCGTCGGACAGTCATAATGAAAAACTGTTTTTT; cdr3_aa: CASSSSDSHNEKLFF; clone_size: few; v_call: TRBV12-3/TRBV12-4; d_call: NA; j_call: TRBJ1-4